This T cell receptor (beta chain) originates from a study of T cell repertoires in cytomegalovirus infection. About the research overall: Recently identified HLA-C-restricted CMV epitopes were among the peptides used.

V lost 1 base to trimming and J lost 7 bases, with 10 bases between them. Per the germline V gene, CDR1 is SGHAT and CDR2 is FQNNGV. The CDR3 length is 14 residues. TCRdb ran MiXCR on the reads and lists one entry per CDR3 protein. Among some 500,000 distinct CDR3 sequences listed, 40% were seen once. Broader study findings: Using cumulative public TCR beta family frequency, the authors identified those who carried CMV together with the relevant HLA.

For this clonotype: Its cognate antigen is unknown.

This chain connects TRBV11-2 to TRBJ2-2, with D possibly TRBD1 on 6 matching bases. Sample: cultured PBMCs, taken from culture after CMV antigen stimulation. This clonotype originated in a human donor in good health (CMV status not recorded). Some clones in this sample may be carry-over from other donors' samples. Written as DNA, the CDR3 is TGTGCCAGCAGCTTAGCAGGGGCGGGCGGGGAGCTGTTTTTT. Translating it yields CASSLAGAGGELFF.